This TCR beta chain appears in the sequencing data of a study of T cells after posttransplantation cyclophosphamide. Control samples came 1 year after myeloablative marrow transplants with methotrexate plus calcineurin inhibitor. The data were produced by immunoSEQ multiplex PCR, yet TCRdb's version contains in-frame clones alone and is incomplete. The sample has 15,000 to 20,000 clones, 85% seen once. This TCR was recovered from a female patient aged 18-29 years who received an allogeneic stem cell transplant from an unrelated donor, was CMV-positive, and had acute and chronic GVHD. Some T cells may be provided by the graft donor. The source material was PBMCs, sampled after allogeneic stem cell transplant with calcineurin inhibitor and methotrexate.

CDR3 amino acids: CASSLTASGSSEQFF. The CDR3 DNA sequence: TGTGCCAGCAGCTTAACGGCTAGCGGGTCTTCTGAGCAGTTCTTC. The chain employs TRBV7-2 and TRBJ2-1, with 8 nucleotides matching TRBD2. This CDR3 comprises 15 residues. Germline V CDR1 and CDR2: SGHTA, FQGNSA. The J segment lost 9 bases and the V segment lost 2 bases, leaving 9 bases of the junction unmatched.